The entry below gives a single T cell receptor (beta chain) sequence along with its context. This sample was included in a study of blood T cell repertoires in COVID-19. Study context: COVID-19 samples collected from the United States, Italy and Spain covered acute and convalescent phases. PBMCs, B-cell-depleted T cells, or T cells were the source of the cDNA or gDNA that made up the material.

In germline, CDR1 is MDHEN, CDR2 SYDVKM. The CDR3 totals 12 residues. V was pared by 3 bases and J by 10 bases, with 12 bases between. Method: immunoSEQ multiplex PCR; TCRdb's copy keeps in-frame clones and lacks some. The sample carries about 51,000 clones, about 86% recorded once. The origin of this receptor is an elderly man with active COVID-19. Sample: peripheral blood. This chain links TRBV28 with TRBJ1-1; TRBD1 might be the D (5 bases). The CDR3: CASSLATGRAFF. Written as DNA, the CDR3 is TGTGCCAGCAGTTTGGCTACAGGACGAGCTTTCTTT.